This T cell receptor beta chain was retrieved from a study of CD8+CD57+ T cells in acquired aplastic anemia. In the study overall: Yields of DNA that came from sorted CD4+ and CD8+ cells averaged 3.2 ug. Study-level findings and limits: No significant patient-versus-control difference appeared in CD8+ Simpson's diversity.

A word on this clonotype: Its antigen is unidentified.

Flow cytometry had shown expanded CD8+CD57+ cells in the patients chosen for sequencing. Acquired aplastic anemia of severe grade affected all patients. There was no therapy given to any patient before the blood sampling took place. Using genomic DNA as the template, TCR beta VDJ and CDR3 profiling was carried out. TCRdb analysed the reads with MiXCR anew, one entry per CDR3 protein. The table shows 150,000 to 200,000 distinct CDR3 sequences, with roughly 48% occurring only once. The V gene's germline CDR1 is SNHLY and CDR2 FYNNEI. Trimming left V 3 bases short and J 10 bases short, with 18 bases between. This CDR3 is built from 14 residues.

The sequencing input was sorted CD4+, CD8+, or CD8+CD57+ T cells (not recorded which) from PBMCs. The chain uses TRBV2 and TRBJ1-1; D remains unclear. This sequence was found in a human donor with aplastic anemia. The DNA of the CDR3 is TGTGCCAGCAGTGATCCTCCAACAGTGCTGGCAGCTTTCTTT. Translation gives CASSDPPTVLAAFF.